The next 24 T cell receptor beta chains were all read from a single sample in a study of OX40 agonist ivuxolimab in advanced cancers. Method: immunoSEQ multiplex PCR; TCRdb's copy keeps in-frame clones and lacks some. The data show some 15,000 clones, with around 80% seen just once and around 37% held by the top ten. The sample was CD4+ or CD8+ T cells sorted from blood, taken in a trial of the OX40 agonist ivuxolimab. The origin of the receptors is an adult with an advanced solid tumor such as melanoma, head and neck, liver or kidney cancer.

This clone was detected once. This chain links TRBV5-8 with TRBJ2-1, with D possibly TRBD2 on 6 matching bases. Trimming stripped 2 bases from V and 9 bases from J, with 9 bases between. Germline loops: CDR1 SGHTS, CDR2 YDEGEE. This CDR3 contains 12 residues. The CDR3, as DNA: TGTGCCAGCAGCTTCGGGGAGGTTGAGCAGTTCTTC. Translating gives CASSFGEVEQFF.

This chain uses TRBV7-2 with TRBJ1-3; D is unclear. Germline V gene sequence: CDR1 SGHTA, CDR2 FQGNSA. This CDR3 spans 15 amino acids. V lost 3 bases, J lost 2 bases, and 11 bases lay in between. CDR3 protein: CASSFEWSTGNTIYF. The CDR3 bases are TGTGCCAGCAGCTTTGAATGGAGCACTGGAAACACCATATATTTT.

V gene TRBV4-1 combines with J gene TRBJ1-2; possibly TRBD1 for D (6 bases). Germline CDR1 reads MGHRA; CDR2 reads YSYEKL. Trimming took off 0 bases at V and 4 bases at J, with 6 bases between the two ends. CDR3 length: 13 residues. CDR3 amino acids: CASSQEGGYGYTF. In DNA form, the CDR3 reads TGCGCCAGCAGCCAAGAAGGGGGCTATGGCTACACCTTC.

The genes are TRBV7-9 and TRBJ1-1; D gene unclear. The CDR3 contains 14 residues. CDR1 is SEHNR and CDR2 is FQNEAQ in the germline V gene (reference sequence). Trimming cost V 4 bases and J 6 bases, with 15 bases left between them. The CDR3 DNA reads as TGTGCCAGCAGCTCACAGATCCGAGGCGCTGAAGCTTTCTTT. This translates into CASSSQIRGAEAFF.

V and J are TRBV5-1 and TRBJ2-5; 9 positions agree with TRBD2. The CDR3 extends over 16 amino acids. Germline V gives CDR1 SGHRS, CDR2 YFSETQ. V was clipped by 0 bases and J by 2 bases; unmatched bases: 5. This chain's CDR3 is CASSLERAGGQETQYF. For the CDR3, the DNA is TGCGCCAGCAGCTTGGAGCGAGCGGGGGGTCAAGAGACCCAGTACTTC.

J is TRBJ2-7 and V is TRBV4-3; D may correspond to TRBD1 or TRBD2 (5 bases each). Between the trimmed V and J ends, which lost 4 bases and 6 bases, there was a span of 25 bases. Germline-derived CDR1 and CDR2 are LGHNA and YSLEER. The CDR3 covers 17 residues. CDR3 in amino acids: CASSPGTGFESLVEQYF. In DNA, the CDR3 is TGCGCCAGCAGCCCAGGGACCGGGTTTGAGAGTTTGGTCGAGCAGTACTTC.

The J gene is TRBJ2-7, the V gene TRBV7-9; D unresolved. CDR1 is SEHNR and CDR2 is FQNEAQ in the germline V gene (reference sequence). The CDR3 totals 13 residues. Trimming took 5 bases from V and 3 from J, leaving 11 bases between them. CDR3: CASSPDNYYEQYF. The CDR3 DNA reads as TGTGCCAGCAGCCCTGACAACTACTACGAGCAGTACTTC.

The rearrangement joins TRBV11-2 to TRBJ2-7, with a weak D call TRBD1 (6 bases). Trimming left V 8 bases short and J 4 bases short, with 18 bases between. This CDR3 is 14 amino acids long. Per germline, CDR1 SGHAT and CDR2 FQNNGV. This chain's CDR3 is CASGDSRGNYEQYF. CDR3 nucleotides: TGTGCCAGCGGGGATAGCAGGGGAAATTACGAGCAGTACTTC.

A remark on this clone: The sample carries other DNA sequences with the same CDR3. CDR3 bases: TGCAGCGTTGCTTACAATGAGCAGTTCTTC. Its protein product is CSVAYNEQFF. J is TRBJ2-1 and V is TRBV29-1; D uncertain. Germline values: CDR1 SQVTM, CDR2 ANQGSEA. V was cut by 4 bases and J by 4 bases, with 2 bases left in between. The CDR3 has 10 amino acids.

The chain uses TRBV5-1 and TRBJ2-1; D ambiguous. The CDR3 runs 15 residues. The V gene's germline CDR1 is SGHRS and CDR2 YFSETQ. V lost 3 bases, J lost 1 base, and 11 bases lay in between. The CDR3 DNA follows: TGCGCCAGCAGCTACGTAGCACGATCCTACAATGAGCAGTTCTTC. This translates into CASSYVARSYNEQFF.

The chain couples TRBV4-1 to TRBJ2-1; no clear D. CDR1 and CDR2 from the germline V gene are MGHRA and YSYEKL. The CDR3 totals 12 residues. Trimming took off 4 bases at V and 10 bases at J, with 11 bases between the two ends. CDR3 loop: CASSPHSVEQFF. CDR3 coding DNA: TGCGCCAGCAGCCCTCACTCTGTAGAGCAGTTCTTC.

The chain combines TRBV4-2 with TRBJ1-2; a possible D gene is TRBD1 (5 bases). Germline lookup yields CDR1 LGHNA and CDR2 YNFKEQ. Deletions cut 2 bases from V and 2 bases from J, with 12 bases between. The CDR3 totals 15 residues. The DNA for the CDR3 is TGTGCCAGCAGCCAACTTTGGGAGGGGAACTATGGCTACACCTTC. This codes for CASSQLWEGNYGYTF.

The chain combines TRBV7-9 with TRBJ2-7, with D hard to call. The germline V gene has CDR1 SEHNR and CDR2 FQNEAQ (reference sequence). This CDR3 is 13 amino acids long. The V gene lost 2 bases and the J gene lost 6 bases, with 11 bases spanning the gap. In DNA, the CDR3 is TGTGCCAGCAGCTTAACCCCAGGTGCCGAGCAGTACTTC. Amino acid sequence: CASSLTPGAEQYF.

This clone came up a few times. The genes are TRBV10-3 and TRBJ2-7; possible D gene TRBD1, 6 bases. Germline lookup yields CDR1 ENHRY and CDR2 SYGVKD. V shed 7 bases and J shed 7 bases, with 17 bases lying between them. The CDR3 extends over 13 amino acids. The CDR3 loop is CAITRGERGEQYF. The CDR3 nucleotides are TGTGCCATCACCCGAGGGGAGAGGGGGGAGCAGTACTTC.

DNA for the CDR3: TGTGCCAGCAGTTTGGGGGGGACAGTCAATGAGCAGTTCTTC. It translates to CASSLGGTVNEQFF. The chain employs TRBV7-7 and TRBJ2-1; the D call may be TRBD1 or TRBD2 (7 bases each). Trimming took 6 bases from V and 6 from J, leaving 15 bases between them. Germline V gene sequence: CDR1 SSHAT, CDR2 FNYEAQ (reference sequence). This CDR3 has 14 amino acids.

The CDR3 DNA is TGTGCCAGCTCACCCGTGGGGGACGGCGGGGCTTTCTTT. Residues: CASSPVGDGGAFF. The genes are TRBV18 and TRBJ1-1, with D possibly TRBD1 on 5 matching bases. Germline assignment: CDR1 KGHSH and CDR2 LQKENI. This CDR3 spans 13 amino acids. The ends were cut back, 3 bases at V and 11 bases at J, with 16 bases in the middle.

The V and J genes are TRBV19 and TRBJ1-6, with TRBD1 matching over 7 bases. The CDR3 loop spans 13 amino acids. Looked up from germline, CDR1 is LNHDA and CDR2 is SQIVND (reference sequence). Germline trimming cut 10 bases from V and 9 bases from J; bases unmatched to any gene: 9. The chain's CDR3 is CATSDRSSSPLHF. The CDR3 nucleotides are TGTGCCACTTCGGACAGGAGTAGTTCACCCCTCCACTTT.

The V and J genes are TRBV4-1 and TRBJ1-3; D is uncertain. The V end was cut by 1 base, the J end by 2 bases, with 9 bases between. The CDR3 covers 15 residues. CDR1 and CDR2 from the germline V gene are MGHRA and YSYEKL. The CDR3, as DNA: TGCGCCAGCAGCCAAGCACAGCCGACTGGAAACACCATATATTTT. Its protein is CASSQAQPTGNTIYF.

Points on this clone: This sample includes further DNA sequences coding for the same CDR3. The chain couples TRBV4-3 to TRBJ1-3; D unclear. Germline CDR1 and CDR2: LGHNA and YSLEER. The V end was cut by 1 base, the J end by 1 base, with 5 bases between. The CDR3 contains 14 residues. CDR3 DNA sequence: TGCGCCAGCAGCCAAGGGGTTTCTGGAAACACCATATATTTT. Amino acid sequence: CASSQGVSGNTIYF.

The chain carries TRBV5-1 and TRBJ1-1, with 9 bases aligning to TRBD1. Germline-derived CDR1 and CDR2 are SGHRS and YFSETQ. The CDR3 is 14 amino acids. J lost 4 bases, V lost 6 bases, and 7 bases had no gene match. Here the CDR3 reads CASTEGTGPTEAFF. The CDR3 DNA reads TGCGCCAGCACCGAGGGGACAGGGCCCACTGAAGCTTTCTTT. Looking up the rest from reference TRBV5-1 and TRBJ1-1 gives the full variable domain: KAGVTQTPRYLIKTRGQQVTLSCSPISGHRSVSWYQQTPGQGLQFLFEYFSETQRNKGNFPGRFSGRQFSNSRSEMNVSTLELGDSALYLCASTEGTGPTEAFFGQGTRLTVV.

V is TRBV7-2 and J is TRBJ2-3; D is unresolved. Trimming cost V 7 bases and J 4 bases, with 9 bases left between them. The germline V gene encodes CDR1 SGHTA and CDR2 FQGNSA. The CDR3 sequence is 12 residues long. The CDR3 here is CASIGSPDTQYF. For the CDR3, the DNA is TGTGCCAGCATCGGGTCTCCAGATACGCAGTATTTT.

The chain employs TRBV7-2 and TRBJ2-1, with 10 bases that match TRBD2. The V gene end was trimmed by 4 bases and the J gene end by 4 bases; junction bases not matched to a gene: 7. Germline assignment: CDR1 SGHTA and CDR2 FQGNSA. There are 16 residues in the CDR3. CDR3 region: CASSSLLAGPYNEQFF. CDR3 coding DNA: TGTGCCAGCAGCTCCCTACTAGCGGGACCTTACAATGAGCAGTTCTTC.

The rearrangement links TRBV25-1 to TRBJ1-2; a possible D gene is TRBD1 (5 bases). The CDR3 spans 12 residues. Germline V gene data show CDR1 as MGHDK and CDR2 as SYGVNS. Trimming removed 6 bases at V and 7 bases at J, with 12 bases between. The chain's CDR3 is CASSKGSVGYTF. As DNA, the CDR3 is TGTGCCAGCAGCAAGGGGTCAGTTGGCTACACCTTC.

The rearrangement joins TRBV4-3 to TRBJ1-2; 10 nucleotides match TRBD1. Germline V gene data show CDR1 as LGHNA and CDR2 as YSLEER. This CDR3 region has 13 residues. Trimming took 3 bases from V and 8 from J; bases not matched to a gene: 3. CDR3: CASSHGTGVGYTF. DNA for the CDR3: TGCGCCAGCAGCCATGGGACAGGGGTGGGCTACACCTTC.